A selection of T cell receptor beta chains follows, all from one sample in a study of metastatic and nonmetastatic thyroid tumors. TCRdb re-called the PCR reads with MiXCR. Altogether 21,000 or so clones are present, approximately 11% being singletons, with the ten largest covering just under 30%. The sequencing sample was made of blood. These TCRs come from a female donor with papillary thyroid cancer or a benign thyroid nodule (not recorded which). Some clones in this sample may be carry-over from other donors' samples. CDR3s include the opening cysteine and the closing phenylalanine or tryptophan. The D gene is left open where the match is weak. Some rows have no size entry. The others give once, few or many, or a class for an expanded clone.

TGTGCCAGCAGCCACGGACTATCTCCTCGCGAGCAGTTCTTC	CASSHGLSPREQFF	NA	NA	14	TRBV7-3	TRBJ2-1
TGTGCCAGCAGTTTGGGCGAAACAGGGTCTGGAAACACCATATATTTT	CASSLGETGSGNTIYF	NA	NA	16	TRBV6-2/TRBV6-3	TRBJ1-3
TGCAGTGCTAGGGAAGGGGTAAACACCATATATTTT	CSAREGVNTIYF	many	NA	12	TRBV20-1	TRBJ1-3
TGTGCCAGCAGCCGGACCTCCGCCGAGCAGTACTTC	CASSRTSAEQYF	medium-sized	NA	12	TRBV28	TRBJ2-7
TGTGCCAGCAGCCCAGGGTGGGGTCGGGACAGCCACTGCGAGCAGTACTTC	CASSPGWGRDSHCEQYF	many	TRBD1	17	TRBV4-2	TRBJ2-7
TGTGCCAGCAGCTCGAACCGGGCCTATGGAAACACCATATATTTT	CASSSNRAYGNTIYF	many	NA	15	TRBV11-2	TRBJ1-3
TGTGCCAGCAGTGTAATTGGTGGGAACACCGGGGAGCTGTTTTTT	CASSVIGGNTGELFF	medium-sized	NA	15	TRBV6-1	TRBJ2-2
TGTGCCAGCAGCGTAGGCGGTTCTGAGCAGTACTTC	CASSVGGSEQYF	many	NA	12	TRBV9	TRBJ2-7
TGCGCCAGCAGCTTAAGATCAGGGGCTGAAGCTTTCTTT	CASSLRSGAEAFF	few	NA	13	TRBV5-1	TRBJ1-1
TGTGCCAGCAGCTCCGGAATAAACCCCCGACCCACCGGTGATACGCAGTATTTT	CASSSGINPRPTGDTQYF	many	NA	18	TRBV11-2	TRBJ2-3
TGTGCCAGCAGCTTGACAGAGAACACTGAAGCTTTCTTT	CASSLTENTEAFF	many	NA	13	TRBV28	TRBJ1-1
TGTGCCAGCAGCCCTCTTCCGGGACAGGTAGATGGAACTGAAGCTTTCTTT	CASSPLPGQVDGTEAFF	NA	TRBD1	17	TRBV14	TRBJ1-1
TGTGCCTGGAGTAGGGAGACGGGGGGATCCTACAATGAGCAGTTCTTC	CAWSRETGGSYNEQFF	many	TRBD2	16	TRBV30	TRBJ2-1
TGCAGTGCTACTGTACAGGGTACAAACACTGAAGCTTTCTTT	CSATVQGTNTEAFF	many	NA	14	TRBV20-1	TRBJ1-1